The rows below give T cell receptor beta chains drawn from one sample of a study of technical replicates of blood from a handful of donors. Profiled with immunoSEQ multiplex PCR; TCRdb holds only in-frame clones, not every one. Here the sample spans 65,000 to 85,000 clones, about 98% being singletons. Sequencing input: T cells isolated from PBMCs. These receptors were taken from a human donor in good health. Each CDR3 is given with its conserved first and last residue. A D gene is named only where the DNA matches it firmly. The size of a clone is reported for some rows only, either as once, few or many, or as a class for expanded clones.

d_call: TRBD1
v_call: TRBV15
clone_size: -
j_call: TRBJ1-3
cdr3_nt: TGTGCCACCAGCAGACTGGGACAGGGGGCTGGAAACACCATATATTTT
cdr3_aa: CATSRLGQGAGNTIYF

d_call: -
v_call: TRBV7-6
clone_size: -
j_call: TRBJ2-5
cdr3_nt: TGTGCCAGCAGCTTAGATGTTGGCGGGGAGACCCAGTACTTC
cdr3_aa: CASSLDVGGETQYF

d_call: -
v_call: TRBV7-9
clone_size: -
j_call: TRBJ1-2
cdr3_nt: TGTGCCAGCAGCTTAGAACAGGGTATCTATGGCTACACCTTC
cdr3_aa: CASSLEQGIYGYTF

d_call: TRBD2
v_call: TRBV5-4
clone_size: -
j_call: TRBJ2-7
cdr3_nt: TGTGCCAGCAGCTTGGGGACCGGGACTATGGGTTACGAGCAGTACTTC
cdr3_aa: CASSLGTGTMGYEQYF

d_call: -
v_call: TRBV2
clone_size: -
j_call: TRBJ1-5
cdr3_nt: TGTGCCAGCAGTCAGACAGGTCGGAATCAGCCCCAGCATTTT
cdr3_aa: CASSQTGRNQPQHF

d_call: TRBD1
v_call: TRBV10-3
clone_size: -
j_call: TRBJ1-2
cdr3_nt: TGTGCCATCAGACAGGGGGCAGGGTATGGCTACACCTTC
cdr3_aa: CAIRQGAGYGYTF

d_call: -
v_call: TRBV9
clone_size: -
j_call: TRBJ2-2
cdr3_nt: TGTGCCAGCAGCGTGATACTTTCCACCGGGGAGCTGTTTTTT
cdr3_aa: CASSVILSTGELFF

d_call: TRBD1
v_call: TRBV7-9
clone_size: -
j_call: TRBJ1-3
cdr3_nt: TGTGCCAGCAGCCAGGGGGGACAGGTCTCAGGAAACACCATATATTTT
cdr3_aa: CASSQGGQVSGNTIYF

d_call: TRBD1
v_call: TRBV2
clone_size: -
j_call: TRBJ1-2
cdr3_nt: TGTGCCAGCACACAGGGGGTCGAACTTGGCTACACCTTC
cdr3_aa: CASTQGVELGYTF

d_call: TRBD2
v_call: TRBV19
clone_size: -
j_call: TRBJ2-7
cdr3_nt: TGTGCCAGTAGTCAGGCTAGCGGCTCCTACGAGCAGTACTTC
cdr3_aa: CASSQASGSYEQYF

d_call: TRBD2
v_call: TRBV27
clone_size: -
j_call: TRBJ2-3
cdr3_nt: TGTGCCAGCAGTCCCCGCGGGGGGTGGGTGGATACGCAGTATTTT
cdr3_aa: CASSPRGGWVDTQYF

d_call: -
v_call: TRBV9
clone_size: once
j_call: TRBJ2-1
cdr3_nt: TGTGCCAGCAGCGTAGCCGGCAGGGGCAATGAGCAGTTCTTC
cdr3_aa: CASSVAGRGNEQFF

d_call: -
v_call: TRBV4-1
clone_size: -
j_call: TRBJ2-2
cdr3_nt: TGCGCCAGCAGCCAAGAAGATAGAAGGGGGACCGGGGAGCTGTTTTTT
cdr3_aa: CASSQEDRRGTGELFF

d_call: TRBD2
v_call: TRBV14
clone_size: -
j_call: TRBJ2-1
cdr3_nt: TGTGCCAGCAGCCAAGTGTCTAGCGGGAGGGTAAGATACAATGAGCAGTTCTTC
cdr3_aa: CASSQVSSGRVRYNEQFF

d_call: -
v_call: TRBV19
clone_size: -
j_call: TRBJ1-2
cdr3_nt: TGTGCCAGTAGTAATGCCCGGGAAGCTAACTATGGCTACACCTTC
cdr3_aa: CASSNAREANYGYTF

d_call: -
v_call: TRBV28
clone_size: -
j_call: TRBJ1-2
cdr3_nt: TGTGCCAGCAGTTGGCAGGGAAATTCATTCTTGGGCTACACCTTC
cdr3_aa: CASSWQGNSFLGYTF

d_call: -
v_call: TRBV29-1
clone_size: -
j_call: TRBJ1-1
cdr3_nt: TGCAGCGCACAAAAGAACACTGAAGCTTTCTTT
cdr3_aa: CSAQKNTEAFF

d_call: -
v_call: TRBV19
clone_size: -
j_call: TRBJ2-7
cdr3_nt: TGTGCCAGTTCACAGGGTGTCGAGCAGTACTTC
cdr3_aa: CASSQGVEQYF

d_call: TRBD1
v_call: TRBV5-8
clone_size: -
j_call: TRBJ1-5
cdr3_nt: TGTGCCAGCAGCCCAGGACAGGGTTGGTTTGTCCCTGTGTATCAGCCCCAGCATTTT
cdr3_aa: CASSPGQGWFVPVYQPQHF

d_call: TRBD1
v_call: TRBV4-1
clone_size: -
j_call: TRBJ2-5
cdr3_nt: TGCGCCAGTAGCGAAGGGGGGACAGGGGGGACTTTCGGGACCCAGTACTTC
cdr3_aa: CASSEGGTGGTFGTQYF

d_call: TRBD1
v_call: TRBV19
clone_size: once
j_call: TRBJ1-1
cdr3_nt: TGTGCCAGTAGTATGCGAGCCGGGACAGGAACCACTGAAGCTTTCTTT
cdr3_aa: CASSMRAGTGTTEAFF

d_call: TRBD1
v_call: TRBV29-1
clone_size: once
j_call: TRBJ2-1
cdr3_nt: TGCAGCGCCTATTCCGGGACAGGGGTCCATGAGCAGTTCTTC
cdr3_aa: CSAYSGTGVHEQFF

d_call: -
v_call: TRBV6-1
clone_size: once
j_call: TRBJ1-2
cdr3_nt: TGTGCCAGCAGTCCCGGGACACGGAATGGCTACACCTTC
cdr3_aa: CASSPGTRNGYTF